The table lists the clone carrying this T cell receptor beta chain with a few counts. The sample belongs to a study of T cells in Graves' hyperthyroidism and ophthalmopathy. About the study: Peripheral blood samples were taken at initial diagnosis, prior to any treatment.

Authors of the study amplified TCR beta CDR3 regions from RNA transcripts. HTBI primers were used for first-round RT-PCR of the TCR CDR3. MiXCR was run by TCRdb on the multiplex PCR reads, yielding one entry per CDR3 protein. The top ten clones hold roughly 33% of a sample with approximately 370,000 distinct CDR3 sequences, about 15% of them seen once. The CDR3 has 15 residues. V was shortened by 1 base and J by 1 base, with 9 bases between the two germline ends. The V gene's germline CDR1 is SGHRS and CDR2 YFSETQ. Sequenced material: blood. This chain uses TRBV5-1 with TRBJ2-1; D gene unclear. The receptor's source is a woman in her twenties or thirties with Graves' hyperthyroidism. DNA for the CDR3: TGCGCCAGCAGCTTGACGGCGGAGTCCTACAATGAGCAGTTCTTC. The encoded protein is CASSLTAESYNEQFF.